Shown below are 24 T cell receptor beta chains from a single sample sequenced in a study of cytomegalovirus exposure and HLA in healthy donors. Amplification used 60 Vbeta primers and 13 Jbeta primers. The protocol was immunoSEQ multiplex PCR, while the TCRdb copy is restricted to in-frame clones and leaves out a portion. Of more than 150,000 clones in the sample, roughly 87% were seen once. Sequenced sample: PBMCs. The source of these receptors is a girl under two years old in good health and CMV-seronegative.

The gene calls are TRBV30 and TRBJ2-1; D is undetermined. The V gene's germline CDR1 is GTSNPN and CDR2 SVGIG (reference sequence). The length of the CDR3 is 12 residues. The DNA for the CDR3 is TGTGGGAAGGAGCGAGGCACGGCTGAGCAGTTCTTC. It codes for CGKERGTAEQFF.

This chain joins TRBV2 and TRBJ2-2; 11 nucleotides agree with TRBD1. J gave up 5 bases and V 0 bases, and 5 bases lay outside the gene matches. Germline V gives CDR1 SNHLY, CDR2 FYNNEI. CDR3 length: 17 amino acids. CDR3 sequence (DNA): TGTGCCAGCAGTGAAGCGGGGACAGGGGGTTTTACCGGGGAGCTGTTTTTT. Translation: CASSEAGTGGFTGELFF. Full variable domain (outside the CDR3, taken from reference TRBV2 and TRBJ2-2): EPEVTQTPSHQVTQMGQEVILRCVPISNHLYFYWYRQILGQKVEFLVSFYNNEISEKSEIFDDQFSVERPDGSNFTLKIRSTKLEDSAMYFCASSEAGTGGFTGELFFGEGSRLTVL.

This rearrangement joins TRBV19 to TRBJ2-3, with a weak D call TRBD2 (5 bases). CDR1 and CDR2 from the germline V gene are LNHDA and SQIVND (reference sequence). The length of the CDR3 is 13 residues. V was shortened by 6 bases and J by 1 base, with 8 bases between the two germline ends. CDR3 nucleotide sequence: TGTGCCAGTAGGGGAGTGGGCACAGATACGCAGTATTTT. Protein sequence: CASRGVGTDTQYF.

J is TRBJ1-2 and V is TRBV27, with a tentative D call TRBD1 (6 bases). CDR1 and CDR2 from the germline V gene are MNHEY and SMNVEV (reference sequence). V shed 4 bases and J shed 8 bases, with 14 bases lying between them. There are 13 residues in the CDR3. For the CDR3, the DNA is TGTGCCAGCAGTTCCAACGGGGGGCAGGGCTACACCTTC. Its translation is CASSSNGGQGYTF.

The chain employs TRBV27 and TRBJ1-1; TRBD1 matches 8 bases. CDR1 and CDR2 from the germline V gene are MNHEY and SMNVEV (reference sequence). This CDR3 contains 15 residues. Trimming cost V 0 bases and J 6 bases; bases outside gene matches: 6. CDR3 region: CASSLSSGQASEAFF. Written as DNA, the CDR3 is TGTGCCAGCAGTTTATCCTCGGGACAGGCCTCTGAAGCTTTCTTT.

The chain is built from TRBV7-9 and TRBJ1-1; a possible D gene is TRBD1 (5 bases). From germline, CDR1 is SEHNR and CDR2 FQNEAQ (reference sequence). Trimming took 1 base from V and 4 from J, leaving 19 bases between them. The CDR3 spans 17 residues. As DNA, the CDR3 is TGTGCCAGCAGCTTAGAAAGGGGACTTGGGGCGGCCACTGAAGCTTTCTTT. It translates to CASSLERGLGAATEAFF.

The chain is built from TRBV28 and TRBJ2-6, with a tentative D call TRBD1 (6 bases). Per the germline V gene, CDR1 is MDHEN and CDR2 is SYDVKM. The CDR3 extends over 15 amino acids. Trimming left V 4 bases short and J 3 bases short, with 10 bases between. The CDR3 reads CASSSQGSGANVLTF. The CDR3 bases are TGTGCCAGCAGTTCCCAGGGGAGTGGGGCCAACGTCCTGACTTTC.

The chain carries TRBV4-1 and TRBJ2-7, with TRBD1 matching 9 bases. Per the germline V gene, CDR1 is MGHRA and CDR2 is YSYEKL. This CDR3 has 16 amino acids. V shed 2 bases, J shed 3 bases, and the junction held 8 bases outside the gene matches. Here the CDR3 reads CASSQSTGGLFYEQYF. CDR3 in DNA: TGCGCCAGCAGCCAATCTACAGGGGGCTTATTCTACGAGCAGTACTTC.

The chain joins TRBV30 to TRBJ1-4, with a tentative D call TRBD1 (6 bases). The V gene's germline CDR1 is GTSNPN and CDR2 SVGIG (reference sequence). Between the trimmed V and J ends, which lost 7 bases and 8 bases, there was a span of 17 bases. The CDR3 is 13 amino acids. CDR3 sequence: CASGTNRDEKLFF. Here the CDR3 DNA reads TGTGCCTCAGGAACAAACAGGGACGAAAAACTGTTTTTT.

The chain recombines TRBV6-5 with TRBJ2-7; D perhaps matches TRBD1 (6 bases). In germline, CDR1 is MNHEY, CDR2 SVGAGI. Trimming cost V 4 bases and J 5 bases, with 9 bases left between them. The CDR3 runs to 12 residues. This CDR3 reads CASSSWTDEQYF. Written as DNA, the CDR3 is TGTGCCAGCAGTTCCTGGACAGACGAGCAGTACTTC.

The chain joins TRBV9 to TRBJ2-2, with 15 bases fitting TRBD2. The germline V gene encodes CDR1 SGDLS and CDR2 YYNGEE. With 3 bases clipped from V and 7 bases from J, the junction kept 7 bases outside the gene matches. The CDR3 covers 17 residues. The CDR3 sequence is CASSAGLAGGSDGELFF. CDR3 nucleotides: TGTGCCAGCAGCGCGGGACTAGCGGGGGGCAGTGACGGGGAGCTGTTTTTT.

The genes are TRBV7-9 and TRBJ2-1; tentative D call: TRBD2 (6 bases). Germline CDR1 is SEHNR and CDR2 is FQNEAQ (reference sequence). Between the trimmed V and J ends, which lost 5 bases and 8 bases, there was a span of 16 bases. This CDR3 region has 14 residues. In DNA, the CDR3 is TGTGCCAGCAGCACGACTAGTCTTGGGGATGAGCAGTTCTTC. Protein: CASSTTSLGDEQFF.

This clone was seen only once. V and J are TRBV30 and TRBJ2-7; possible D gene TRBD2, 6 bases. With 2 bases removed from V and 0 bases from J, the gap between germline ends came to 14 bases. CDR1 is GTSNPN, CDR2 SVGIG, per germline (reference sequence). The CDR3 loop spans 15 amino acids. The CDR3 DNA is TGTGCCTGGAGTACCGGGAGTGCCCTCTCCTACGAGCAGTACTTC. Protein sequence: CAWSTGSALSYEQYF. The full variable domain, rest sourced from reference TRBV30 and TRBJ2-7, is SQTIHQWPATLVQPVGSPLSLECTVEGTSNPNLYWYRQAAGRGLQLLFYSVGIGQISSEVPQNLSASRPQDRQFILSSKKLLLSDSGFYLCAWSTGSALSYEQYFGPGTRLTVT.

This clone appeared once. The chain recombines TRBV5-1 with TRBJ1-4; a weak D match, TRBD1 (5 bases). This CDR3 spans 15 amino acids. Trimming pared 5 bases from V and 0 bases from J, leaving 11 bases between. Germline loops: CDR1 SGHRS, CDR2 YFSETQ. The CDR3 protein is CASSDQGATNEKLFF. The DNA for the CDR3 is TGCGCCAGCAGTGATCAAGGGGCAACTAATGAAAAACTGTTTTTT. Full variable domain (missing parts from reference TRBV5-1 and TRBJ1-4): KAGVTQTPRYLIKTRGQQVTLSCSPISGHRSVSWYQQTPGQGLQFLFEYFSETQRNKGNFPGRFSGRQFSNSRSEMNVSTLELGDSALYLCASSDQGATNEKLFFGSGTQLSVL.

The gene calls are TRBV30 and TRBJ1-2; no reliable D call. This CDR3 comprises 13 residues. The V gene's germline CDR1 is GTSNPN and CDR2 SVGIG (reference sequence). Trimming stripped 4 bases from V and 2 bases from J, with 11 bases between. The CDR3 DNA reads TGTGCCTGGAATCAAGCGGGGAACTATGGCTACACCTTC. Amino acids: CAWNQAGNYGYTF.

This clone appeared once. This chain connects TRBV5-4 to TRBJ2-1; 7 bases line up with TRBD2. V lost 7 bases, J lost 5 bases, and 15 bases stayed unmatched. Per germline, CDR1 SGHNT and CDR2 YYREEE (reference sequence). The CDR3 spans 16 residues. The CDR3 reads CASGSPGRAEDNEQFF. The CDR3, as DNA: TGTGCCAGCGGTTCCCCAGGGAGGGCAGAAGACAATGAGCAGTTCTTC.

The sample holds one count of this clone. CDR3 in amino acids: CASSRGAGANYGYTF. In DNA, the CDR3 is TGTGCCAGTAGTCGTGGGGCGGGGGCTAACTATGGCTACACCTTC. The V and J genes are TRBV19 and TRBJ1-2; perhaps TRBD1 as D (5 bases). CDR1 is LNHDA, CDR2 SQIVND, per germline (reference sequence). CDR3 length equals 15 residues. V gave up 5 bases and J gave up 0 bases, with 13 bases separating them. Full variable domain (outside the CDR3, taken from reference TRBV19 and TRBJ1-2): DGGITQSPKYLFRKEGQNVTLSCEQNLNHDAMYWYRQDPGQGLRLIYYSQIVNDFQKGDIAEGYSVSREKKESFPLTVTSAQKNPTAFYLCASSRGAGANYGYTFGSGTRLTVV.

The V and J genes are TRBV5-1 and TRBJ2-5, with a possible D match to TRBD2 (5 bases). Near its end, the DNA agrees better with TRBJ2-7, so the J call may be wrong. This CDR3 region has 14 residues. Germline CDR1 SGHRS, CDR2 YFSETQ. Written as DNA, the CDR3 is TGCGCCAGCAGCCCGGATGGAGGAGGCTACGAGCAGTACTTC. Translated, it gives CASSPDGGGYEQYF.

The CDR3 coding sequence is TGTGCCAGCAGCCCTACTACTTCGGGGCAGCCCCAGCATTTT. Protein: CASSPTTSGQPQHF. This sequence joins TRBV5-8 and TRBJ1-5, with D unclear. The CDR3 length is 14 residues. Germline CDR1 and CDR2: SGHTS and YDEGEE. Trimming removed 4 bases at V and 7 bases at J, with 15 bases between.

The chain carries TRBV7-9 and TRBJ2-1, with 13 bases identical to TRBD2. CDR1 is SEHNR and CDR2 is FQNEAQ in the germline V gene (reference sequence). The CDR3 sequence is 15 residues long. The V segment lost 5 bases and the J segment 7 bases; nucleotides outside the gene matches: 5. The CDR3 sequence: CASSHRTSGGNEQFF. DNA for the CDR3: TGTGCCAGCAGCCACCGGACTAGCGGGGGAAATGAGCAGTTCTTC.

V usage is TRBV25-1 and J usage is TRBJ2-1, with D maybe TRBD2 (5 bases). V lost 0 bases, J lost 9 bases, and 9 bases lay in between. The V gene's germline CDR1 is MGHDK and CDR2 SYGVNS. The CDR3 runs 13 residues. CDR3 sequence reads: CASSEYIRGEQFF. CDR3 nucleotide sequence: TGTGCCAGCAGTGAATATATACGGGGTGAGCAGTTCTTC. The full variable domain, completed using reference TRBV25-1 and TRBJ2-1, is EADIYQTPRYLVIGTGKKITLECSQTMGHDKMYWYQQDPGMELHLIHYSYGVNSTEKGDLSSESTVSRIRTEHFPLTLESARPSHTSQYLCASSEYIRGEQFFGPGTRLTVL.

The chain recombines TRBV10-1 with TRBJ2-2, with 10 nucleotides matching TRBD2. J lost 5 bases, V lost 0 bases, and 6 bases had no gene match. The CDR3 has 17 amino acids. CDR1 WNHNN and CDR2 SYGVQD come from the germline V gene (reference sequence). CDR3 protein: CASSESRSGGGTGELFF. The CDR3 DNA sequence: TGCGCCAGCAGTGAGTCAAGAAGCGGGGGGGGAACCGGGGAGCTGTTTTTT.

The chain uses TRBV5-1 and TRBJ2-3; possible D gene TRBD2, 5 bases. Trimming stripped 2 bases from V and 0 bases from J, with 7 bases between. This CDR3 has 14 amino acids. Germline CDR1 SGHRS, CDR2 YFSETQ. The CDR3 DNA reads TGCGCCAGCAGCTTCCCGGGGAGCACAGATACGCAGTATTTT. Translated: CASSFPGSTDTQYF.

The V and J genes are TRBV29-1 and TRBJ1-3; D uncertain. Between the trimmed V and J ends, which lost 6 bases and 0 bases, there was a span of 12 bases. This CDR3 spans 14 amino acids. Germline values: CDR1 SQVTM, CDR2 ANQGSEA. CDR3 sequence: CSVVHGNSGNTIYF. DNA of the CDR3: TGCAGCGTGGTTCACGGTAACTCTGGAAACACCATATATTTT.